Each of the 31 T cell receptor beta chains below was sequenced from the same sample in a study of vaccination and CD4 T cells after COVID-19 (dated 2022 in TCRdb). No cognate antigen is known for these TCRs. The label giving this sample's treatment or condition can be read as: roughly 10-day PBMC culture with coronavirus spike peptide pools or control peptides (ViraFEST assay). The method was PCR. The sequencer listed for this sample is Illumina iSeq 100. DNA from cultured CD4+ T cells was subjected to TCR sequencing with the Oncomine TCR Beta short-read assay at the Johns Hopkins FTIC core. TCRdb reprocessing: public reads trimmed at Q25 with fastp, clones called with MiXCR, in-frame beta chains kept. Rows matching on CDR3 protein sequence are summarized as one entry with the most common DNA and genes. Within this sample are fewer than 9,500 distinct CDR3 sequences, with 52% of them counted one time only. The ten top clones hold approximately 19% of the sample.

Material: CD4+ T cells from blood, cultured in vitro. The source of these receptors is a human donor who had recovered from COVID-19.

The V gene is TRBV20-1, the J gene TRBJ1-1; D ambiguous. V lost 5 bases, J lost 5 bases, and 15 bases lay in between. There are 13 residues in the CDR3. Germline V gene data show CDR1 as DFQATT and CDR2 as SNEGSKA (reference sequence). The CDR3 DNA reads TGCAGTGCTCCGGACCCAGGCGAGACTGAAGCTTTCTTT. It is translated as CSAPDPGETEAFF.

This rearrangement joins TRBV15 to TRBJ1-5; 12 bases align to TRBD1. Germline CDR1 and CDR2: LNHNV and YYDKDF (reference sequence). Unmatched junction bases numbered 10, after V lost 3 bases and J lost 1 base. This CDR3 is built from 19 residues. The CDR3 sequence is CATSSKRDRGRRSNQPQHF. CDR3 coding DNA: TGTGCCACCAGCAGCAAACGGGACAGGGGGCGGAGGAGCAATCAGCCCCAGCATTTT. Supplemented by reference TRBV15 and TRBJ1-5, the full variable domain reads DAMVIQNPRYQVTQFGKPVTLSCSQTLNHNVMYWYQQKSSQAPKLLFHYYDKDFNNEADTPDNFQSRRPNTSFCFLDIRSPGLGDTAMYLCATSSKRDRGRRSNQPQHFGDGTRLSIL.

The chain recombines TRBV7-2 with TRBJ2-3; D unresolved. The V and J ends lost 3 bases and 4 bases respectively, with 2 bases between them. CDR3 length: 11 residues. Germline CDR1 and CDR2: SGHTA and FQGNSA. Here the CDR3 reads CASSLPDTQYF. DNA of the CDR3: TGTGCCAGCAGCTTGCCAGATACGCAGTATTTT.

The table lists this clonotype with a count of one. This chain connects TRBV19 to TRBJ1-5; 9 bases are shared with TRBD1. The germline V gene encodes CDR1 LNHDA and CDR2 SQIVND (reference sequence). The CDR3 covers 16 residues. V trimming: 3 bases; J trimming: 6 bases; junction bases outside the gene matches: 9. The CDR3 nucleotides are TGTGCCAGTAGTATGGTGGCGGACAGGGGAGGTCAGCCCCAGCATTTT. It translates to CASSMVADRGGQPQHF.

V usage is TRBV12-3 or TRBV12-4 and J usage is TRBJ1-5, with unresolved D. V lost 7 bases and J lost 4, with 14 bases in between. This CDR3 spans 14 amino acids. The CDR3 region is CASTLGGPNQPQHF. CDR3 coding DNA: TGTGCCAGCACCCTTGGAGGGCCTAATCAGCCCCAGCATTTT.

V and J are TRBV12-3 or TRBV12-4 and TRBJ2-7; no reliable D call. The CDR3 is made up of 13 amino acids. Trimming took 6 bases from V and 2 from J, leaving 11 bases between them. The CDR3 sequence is CASSRLQTYEQYF. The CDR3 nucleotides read TGTGCCAGCAGCCGCCTACAAACCTACGAGCAGTACTTC.

In DNA, the CDR3 is TGTGCCAGCAGCTCGGACAGTTTGAACACTGAAGCTTTCTTT. Its translation: CASSSDSLNTEAFF. The chain carries TRBV7-3 and TRBJ1-1; weak D call: TRBD1 (6 bases). Germline V gene data show CDR1 as SGHTA and CDR2 as FQGTGA. This CDR3 has 14 residues. V was shortened by 4 bases and J by 0 bases, with 9 bases between the two germline ends.

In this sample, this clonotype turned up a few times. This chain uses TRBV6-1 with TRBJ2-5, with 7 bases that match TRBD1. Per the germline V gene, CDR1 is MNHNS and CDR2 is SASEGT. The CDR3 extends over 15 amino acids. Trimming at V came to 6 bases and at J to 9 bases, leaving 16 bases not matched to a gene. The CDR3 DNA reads TGTGCCAGCAGCACCCAACAGGGGACCCGTGGGGCCCAGTACTTC. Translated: CASSTQQGTRGAQYF.

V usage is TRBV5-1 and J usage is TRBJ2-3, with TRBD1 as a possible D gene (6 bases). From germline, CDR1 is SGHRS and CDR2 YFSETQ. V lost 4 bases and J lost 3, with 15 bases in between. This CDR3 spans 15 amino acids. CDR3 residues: CASSPGTTGTDTQYF. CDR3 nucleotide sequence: TGCGCCAGCAGCCCCGGGACAACTGGGACAGATACGCAGTATTTT.

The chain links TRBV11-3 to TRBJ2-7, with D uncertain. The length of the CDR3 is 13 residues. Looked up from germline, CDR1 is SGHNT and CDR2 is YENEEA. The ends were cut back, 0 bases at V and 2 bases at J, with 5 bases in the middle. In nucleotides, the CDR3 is TGTGCCAGCAGCTTAGATGGTCCCTACGAGCAGTACTTC. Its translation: CASSLDGPYEQYF.

The CDR3 DNA reads as TGTGCCAGCAGGGACGGGAGGGCAAAAGCTTTCTTT. Translation gives CASRDGRAKAFF. The V and J genes are TRBV6-2 or TRBV6-3 and TRBJ1-1; D unresolved. V lost 6 bases and J lost 9, with 14 bases in between. CDR1 is MNHEY, CDR2 SVGEGT, per germline. The CDR3 has 12 residues.

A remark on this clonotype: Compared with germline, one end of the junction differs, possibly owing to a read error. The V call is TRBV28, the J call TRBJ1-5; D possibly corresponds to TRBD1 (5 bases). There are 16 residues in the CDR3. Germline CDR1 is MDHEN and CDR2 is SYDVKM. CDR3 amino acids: CTSSDPPGRNNQPQHF. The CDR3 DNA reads TGTACCAGCAGTGACCCCCCGGGACGGAACAATCAGCCCCAGCATTTT.

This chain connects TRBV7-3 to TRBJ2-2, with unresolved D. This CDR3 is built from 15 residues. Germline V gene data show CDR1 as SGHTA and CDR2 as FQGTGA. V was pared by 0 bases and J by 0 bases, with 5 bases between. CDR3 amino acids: CASSLTNANTGELFF. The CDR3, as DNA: TGTGCCAGCAGCTTAACGAACGCGAACACCGGGGAGCTGTTTTTT.

DNA of the CDR3: TGTGCCATCAGTGAGGGAGGACAGGGGAGATCACCCCTCCACTTT. This sequence encodes CAISEGGQGRSPLHF. The gene calls are TRBV10-3 and TRBJ1-6; 9 bases are shared with TRBD1. Germline V gene sequence: CDR1 ENHRY, CDR2 SYGVKD. V lost 2 bases to trimming and J lost 10 bases; unmatched junction nucleotides: 6. The CDR3 loop spans 15 amino acids.

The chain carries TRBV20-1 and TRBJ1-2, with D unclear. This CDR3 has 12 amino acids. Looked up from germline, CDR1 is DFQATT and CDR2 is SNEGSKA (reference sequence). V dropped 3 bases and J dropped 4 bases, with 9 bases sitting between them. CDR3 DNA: TGCAGTGCTAGGGTAGGAGGCTATGGCTACACCTTC. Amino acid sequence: CSARVGGYGYTF.

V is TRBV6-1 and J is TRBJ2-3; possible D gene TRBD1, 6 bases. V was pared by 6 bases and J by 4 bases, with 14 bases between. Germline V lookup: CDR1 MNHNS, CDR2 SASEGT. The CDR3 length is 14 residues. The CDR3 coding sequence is TGTGCCAGCAGATGGGACATAACGCCAGATACGCAGTATTTT. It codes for CASRWDITPDTQYF.

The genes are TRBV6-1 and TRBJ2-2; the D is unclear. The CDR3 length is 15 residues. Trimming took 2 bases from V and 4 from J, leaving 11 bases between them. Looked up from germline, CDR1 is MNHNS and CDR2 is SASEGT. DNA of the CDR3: TGTGCCAGCAGTGAAATCCGTTTCTCCACCGGGGAGCTGTTTTTT. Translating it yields CASSEIRFSTGELFF.

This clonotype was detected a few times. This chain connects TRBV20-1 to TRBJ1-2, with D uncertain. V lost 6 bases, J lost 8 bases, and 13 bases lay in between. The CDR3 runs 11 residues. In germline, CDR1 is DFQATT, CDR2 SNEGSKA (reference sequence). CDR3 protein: CSAAEGLGYTF. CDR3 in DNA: TGCAGTGCCGCAGAGGGTCTAGGCTACACCTTC.

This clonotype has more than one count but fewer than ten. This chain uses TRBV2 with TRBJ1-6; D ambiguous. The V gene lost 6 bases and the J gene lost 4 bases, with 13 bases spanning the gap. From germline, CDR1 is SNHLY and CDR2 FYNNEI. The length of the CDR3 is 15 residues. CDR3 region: CASRTVGSYNSPLHF. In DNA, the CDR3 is TGTGCCAGCAGGACGGTAGGAAGTTATAATTCACCCCTCCACTTT.

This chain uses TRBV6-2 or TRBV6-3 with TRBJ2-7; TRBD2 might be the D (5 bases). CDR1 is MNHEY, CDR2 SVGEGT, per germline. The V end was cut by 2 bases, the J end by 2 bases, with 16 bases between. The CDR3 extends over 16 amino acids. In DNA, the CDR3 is TGTGCCAGCAGTTACGGTCTAGCCCGAGATACCTACGAGCAGTACTTC. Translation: CASSYGLARDTYEQYF.

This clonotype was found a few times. CDR3: CASSTRGLAGAETQYF. The CDR3, as DNA: TGTGCCAGCAGCACACGAGGACTAGCGGGGGCAGAGACCCAGTACTTC. V usage is TRBV7-2 and J usage is TRBJ2-5, with 13 bases lining up with TRBD2. Looked up from germline, CDR1 is SGHTA and CDR2 is FQGNSA. This CDR3 spans 16 amino acids. The V and J ends lost 5 bases and 4 bases, in that order; junction bases with no gene match: 7.

Written as DNA, the CDR3 is TGTGCCACCCTCGGAAACACCGGGGAGCTGTTTTTT. It encodes CATLGNTGELFF. This chain links TRBV24-1 with TRBJ2-2, with D hard to call. V was shortened by 9 bases and J by 2 bases, with 6 bases between the two germline ends. Germline CDR1 KGHDR, CDR2 SFDVKD. This CDR3 comprises 12 residues.

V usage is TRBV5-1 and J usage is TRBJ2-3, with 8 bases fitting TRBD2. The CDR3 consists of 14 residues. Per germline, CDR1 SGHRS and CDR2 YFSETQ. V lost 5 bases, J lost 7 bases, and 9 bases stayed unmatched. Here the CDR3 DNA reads TGCGCCAGCAGTCCACTAGCGGATTCTCATACGCAGTATTTT. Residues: CASSPLADSHTQYF.

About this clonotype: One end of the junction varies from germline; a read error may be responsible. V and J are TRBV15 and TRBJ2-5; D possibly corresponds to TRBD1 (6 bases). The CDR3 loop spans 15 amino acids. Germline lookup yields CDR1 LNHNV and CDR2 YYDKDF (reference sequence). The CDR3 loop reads CATALSPGSGETQNF. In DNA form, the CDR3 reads TGTGCCACCGCCCTATCCCCGGGGTCAGGGGAGACCCAGAACTTC.

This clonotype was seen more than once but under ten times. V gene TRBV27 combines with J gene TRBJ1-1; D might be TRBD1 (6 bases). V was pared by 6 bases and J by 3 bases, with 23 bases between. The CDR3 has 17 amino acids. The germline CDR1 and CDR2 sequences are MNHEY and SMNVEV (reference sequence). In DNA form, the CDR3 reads TGTGCCAGCAGAAAGGTCCGGGACACCCGGTGGGACACTGAAGCTTTCTTT. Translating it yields CASRKVRDTRWDTEAFF.

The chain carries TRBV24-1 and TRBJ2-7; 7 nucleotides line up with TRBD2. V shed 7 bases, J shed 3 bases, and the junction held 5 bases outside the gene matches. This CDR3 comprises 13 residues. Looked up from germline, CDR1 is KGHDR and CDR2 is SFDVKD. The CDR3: CATRERDLYEQYF. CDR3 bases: TGTGCCACCAGGGAGCGGGACCTCTACGAGCAGTACTTC.

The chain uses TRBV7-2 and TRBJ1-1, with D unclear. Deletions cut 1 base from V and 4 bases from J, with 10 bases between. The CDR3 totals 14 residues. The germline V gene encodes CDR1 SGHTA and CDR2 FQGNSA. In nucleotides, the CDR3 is TGTGCCAGCAGCTTAGGATCCGGTACCACTGAAGCTTTCTTT. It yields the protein CASSLGSGTTEAFF.

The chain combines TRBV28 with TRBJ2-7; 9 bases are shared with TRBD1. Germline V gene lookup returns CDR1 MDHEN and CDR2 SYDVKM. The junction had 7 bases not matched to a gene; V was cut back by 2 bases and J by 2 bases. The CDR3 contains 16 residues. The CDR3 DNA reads TGTGCCAGCAGTTTACCACCGGGACAGGGACCCTACGAGCAGTACTTC. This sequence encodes CASSLPPGQGPYEQYF.

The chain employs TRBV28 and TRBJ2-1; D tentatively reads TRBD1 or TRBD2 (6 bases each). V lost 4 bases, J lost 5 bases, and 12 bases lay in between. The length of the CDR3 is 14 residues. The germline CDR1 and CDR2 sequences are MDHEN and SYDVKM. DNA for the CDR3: TGTGCCAGCAGTTCTTGGGGGGCACACAATGAGCAGTTCTTC. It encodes CASSSWGAHNEQFF.

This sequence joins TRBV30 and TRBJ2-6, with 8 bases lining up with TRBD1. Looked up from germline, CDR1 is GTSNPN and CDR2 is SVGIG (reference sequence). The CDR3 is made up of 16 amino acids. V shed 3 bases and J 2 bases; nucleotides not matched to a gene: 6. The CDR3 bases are TGTGCCTGGAGCCGGGGCAGGGGGCCTGGGGCCAACGTCCTGACTTTC. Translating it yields CAWSRGRGPGANVLTF.

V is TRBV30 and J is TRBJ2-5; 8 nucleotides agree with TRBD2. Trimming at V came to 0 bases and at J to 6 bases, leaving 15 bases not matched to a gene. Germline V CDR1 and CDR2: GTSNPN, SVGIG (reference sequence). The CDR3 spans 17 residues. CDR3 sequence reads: CAWSVGSGMVGTQTQYF. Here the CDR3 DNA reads TGTGCCTGGAGTGTTGGTAGCGGGATGGTAGGGACCCAGACCCAGTACTTC.